The 15 T cell receptor beta chains listed next were all sequenced from one sample in a study of T cell responses to AZD1222 COVID-19 vaccine. The data were produced by immunoSEQ multiplex PCR, yet TCRdb's version contains in-frame clones alone and is incomplete. The sample has 85,000 to 130,000 clones, 90% seen once; the top ten hold approximately 8.2%. This specimen was peripheral blood, taken 28 days after the second AZD1222 dose. Receptors originate from an adult who received the AZD1222 COVID-19 vaccine.

The chain links TRBV2 to TRBJ1-5; D is possibly TRBD1 (5 bases). Trimming pared 6 bases from V and 11 bases from J, leaving 14 bases between. In germline, CDR1 is SNHLY, CDR2 FYNNEI. CDR3 length: 12 residues. In DNA, the CDR3 is TGTGCCAGCAGGCGGGGGGACGGGGCCCAGCATTTT. This encodes CASRRGDGAQHF.

This clone was recorded a few times. The V and J genes are TRBV11-2 and TRBJ1-4; 7 positions match TRBD1. Germline CDR1 SGHAT, CDR2 FQNNGV. This CDR3 spans 13 amino acids. V dropped 4 bases and J dropped 8; count of bases not matched to a gene: 4. The CDR3 DNA reads as TGTGCCAGCAGCTACGGGACAGAAGAAAAACTGTTTTTT. As protein: CASSYGTEEKLFF.

Note on this clone: Sequence at one end of the junction differs from germline and may be a read error. The chain couples TRBV7-9 to TRBJ1-1; 9 bases line up with TRBD1. This CDR3 has 15 residues. The germline V gene has CDR1 SEHNR and CDR2 FQNEAQ (reference sequence). The CDR3 reads CASSHQGTGNSEAFF. The CDR3 DNA reads as TGTGCCAGCAGCCACCAGGGGACAGGGAACTCTGAAGCTTTCTTT.

The table lists this clone with a few counts. The chain links TRBV11-3 to TRBJ2-2; D is perhaps TRBD2 (5 bases). Trimming took 3 bases from V and 4 from J, leaving 9 bases between them. Germline V gene lookup returns CDR1 SGHNT and CDR2 YENEEA. The CDR3 loop spans 14 amino acids. The chain's CDR3 is CASSFKEGTGELFF. The CDR3 coding sequence is TGTGCCAGCAGCTTCAAAGAGGGCACCGGGGAGCTGTTTTTT.

V and J are TRBV9 and TRBJ1-4; no reliable D call. CDR3 length equals 16 residues. The V end lost 4 bases, the J end lost 3 bases, and 16 bases lay between the germline ends. Germline V lookup: CDR1 SGDLS, CDR2 YYNGEE. CDR3 sequence: CASSPQGNQANEKLFF. As DNA, the CDR3 is TGTGCCAGCAGCCCCCAAGGGAATCAAGCTAATGAAAAACTGTTTTTT.

This chain connects TRBV11-2 to TRBJ1-5; no reliable D call. Germline CDR1 and CDR2: SGHAT and FQNNGV. The CDR3 consists of 13 residues. The V gene lost 5 bases and the J gene lost 7 bases, with 12 bases spanning the gap. The CDR3: CASSQSQAQPQHF. In nucleotides, the CDR3 is TGTGCCAGCAGCCAAAGTCAGGCCCAGCCCCAGCATTTT.

This chain joins TRBV6-2 or TRBV6-3 and TRBJ1-5, with D perhaps TRBD1 (6 bases). V gave up 0 bases and J gave up 5 bases, with 14 bases separating them. The germline gives CDR1 MNHEY, CDR2 SVGEGT. The CDR3 totals 16 residues. CDR3 DNA sequence: TGTGCCAGCAGTTACTCTCTTTGGGGGGCCGATCAGCCCCAGCATTTT. This translates into CASSYSLWGADQPQHF.

This clone was observed once. The CDR3 DNA sequence: TGCAGCGTTGCGGTAGCGGGGGCATACGAGCAGTACTTC. Its protein is CSVAVAGAYEQYF. This sequence joins TRBV29-1 and TRBJ2-7, with 9 bases fitting TRBD2. Per the germline V gene, CDR1 is SQVTM and CDR2 is ANQGSEA. The CDR3 covers 13 residues. The J segment lost 4 bases and the V segment lost 4 bases, leaving 5 bases of the junction unmatched.

The chain employs TRBV6-2 or TRBV6-3 and TRBJ2-7; D not certain. V lost 2 bases to trimming and J lost 0 bases, with 8 bases between them. CDR1 is MNHEY, CDR2 SVGEGT, per germline. This CDR3 is 14 amino acids long. The CDR3 loop is CASSYQEGSYEQYF. The CDR3 nucleotides are TGTGCCAGCAGTTACCAGGAAGGCTCCTACGAGCAGTACTTC.

The CDR3 here is CATGRDTIYF. CDR3 coding DNA: TGTGCCACCGGACGGGACACCATATATTTT. The chain couples TRBV19 to TRBJ1-3; D not certain. Germline values: CDR1 LNHDA, CDR2 SQIVND (reference sequence). Trimming pared 10 bases from V and 8 bases from J, leaving 9 bases between. The CDR3 totals 10 residues.

The CDR3 DNA reads as TGTGCCAGTAGCCCGAGTAGTAGGGATACGCAGTATTTT. Translated: CASSPSSRDTQYF. V gene TRBV19 combines with J gene TRBJ2-3; D remains ambiguous. V was cut by 6 bases and J by 6 bases, with 13 bases left in between. Germline CDR1 reads LNHDA; CDR2 reads SQIVND (reference sequence). This CDR3 is 13 amino acids long.

V and J are TRBV15 and TRBJ1-6; 7 bases are shared with TRBD1. The germline CDR1 and CDR2 sequences are LNHNV and YYDKDF (reference sequence). CDR3 length: 15 residues. The junction had 5 bases not matched to a gene; V was cut back by 3 bases and J by 6 bases. CDR3 bases: TGTGCCACCAGCAGTAACAGGGGAGGTAATTCACCCCTCCACTTT. The encoded protein is CATSSNRGGNSPLHF.

This clone has a single count. The chain recombines TRBV7-8 with TRBJ2-7; D unresolved. V was pared by 5 bases and J by 2 bases, with 10 bases between. This CDR3 is built from 13 residues. CDR1 and CDR2 from the germline V gene are SGHVS and FQNEAQ. CDR3 nucleotide sequence: TGTGCCAGCAGCCCCGCCGTGACCTACGAGCAGTACTTC. This sequence encodes CASSPAVTYEQYF.

This clone was seen just once. The V call is TRBV7-9, the J call TRBJ2-5; tentatively, D is TRBD1 (5 bases). The CDR3 covers 14 residues. CDR1 is SEHNR and CDR2 is FQNEAQ in the germline V gene (reference sequence). The V gene lost 1 base and the J gene lost 4 bases, with 10 bases spanning the gap. CDR3 coding DNA: TGTGCCAGCAGCTTAGGGGCAGGGTCAGAGACCCAGTACTTC. Translation: CASSLGAGSETQYF.

J is TRBJ1-1 and V is TRBV15; possibly TRBD1 for D (5 bases). The germline CDR1 and CDR2 sequences are LNHNV and YYDKDF (reference sequence). The length of the CDR3 is 17 residues. Trimming removed 1 base from V and 1 base from J, with 16 bases in between. CDR3 loop: CATSRGAGWTENTEAFF. Written as DNA, the CDR3 is TGTGCCACCAGCAGAGGGGCAGGGTGGACGGAGAACACTGAAGCTTTCTTT.